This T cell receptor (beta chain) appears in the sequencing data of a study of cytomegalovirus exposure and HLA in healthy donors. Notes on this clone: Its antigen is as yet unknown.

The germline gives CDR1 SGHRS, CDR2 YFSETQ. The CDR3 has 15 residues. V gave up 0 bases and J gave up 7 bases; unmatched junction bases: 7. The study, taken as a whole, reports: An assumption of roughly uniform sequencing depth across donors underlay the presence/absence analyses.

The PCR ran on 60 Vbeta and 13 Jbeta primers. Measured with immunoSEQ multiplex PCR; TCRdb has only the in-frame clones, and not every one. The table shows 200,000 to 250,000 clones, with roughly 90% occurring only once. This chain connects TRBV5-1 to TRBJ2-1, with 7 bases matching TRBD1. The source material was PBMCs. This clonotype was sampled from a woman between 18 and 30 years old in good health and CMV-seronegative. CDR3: CASSLASGGINEQFF. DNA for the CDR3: TGCGCCAGCAGCTTGGCGTCAGGGGGTATTAATGAGCAGTTCTTC.